This T cell receptor beta chain was obtained from a study of T cell responses to AZD1222 COVID-19 vaccine. The protocol was immunoSEQ multiplex PCR, while the TCRdb copy is restricted to in-frame clones and leaves out a portion. The sample contains about 110,000 clones, about 85% of which appear only once. This TCR was recovered from an adult in good health. The specimen comprised peripheral blood, sampled on day 0 of AZD1222 vaccination.

In DNA form, the CDR3 reads TGTGCCAGCAGCTTGGTCGGGAGGAATCAGCCCCAGCATTTT. Translation gives CASSLVGRNQPQHF. The rearrangement joins TRBV5-6 to TRBJ1-5; no firm D call. Trimming removed 0 bases at V and 4 bases at J, with 8 bases between. Per the germline V gene, CDR1 is SGHDT and CDR2 is YYEEEE. The CDR3 contains 14 residues.